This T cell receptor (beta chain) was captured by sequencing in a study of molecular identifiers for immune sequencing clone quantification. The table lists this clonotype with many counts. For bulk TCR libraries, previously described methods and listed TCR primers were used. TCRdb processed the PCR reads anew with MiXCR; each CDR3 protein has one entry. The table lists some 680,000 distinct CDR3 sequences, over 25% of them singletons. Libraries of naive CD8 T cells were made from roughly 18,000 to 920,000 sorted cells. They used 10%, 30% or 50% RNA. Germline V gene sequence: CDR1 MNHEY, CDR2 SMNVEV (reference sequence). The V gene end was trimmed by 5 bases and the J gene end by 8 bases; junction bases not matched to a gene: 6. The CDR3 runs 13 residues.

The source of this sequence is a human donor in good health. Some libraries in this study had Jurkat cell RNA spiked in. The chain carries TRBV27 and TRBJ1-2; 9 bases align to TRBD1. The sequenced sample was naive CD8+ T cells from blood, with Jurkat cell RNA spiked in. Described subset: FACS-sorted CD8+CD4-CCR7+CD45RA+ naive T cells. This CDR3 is CASSPTGGGGYTF. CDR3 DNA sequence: TGTGCCAGCAGTCCAACAGGGGGCGGCGGCTACACCTTC.